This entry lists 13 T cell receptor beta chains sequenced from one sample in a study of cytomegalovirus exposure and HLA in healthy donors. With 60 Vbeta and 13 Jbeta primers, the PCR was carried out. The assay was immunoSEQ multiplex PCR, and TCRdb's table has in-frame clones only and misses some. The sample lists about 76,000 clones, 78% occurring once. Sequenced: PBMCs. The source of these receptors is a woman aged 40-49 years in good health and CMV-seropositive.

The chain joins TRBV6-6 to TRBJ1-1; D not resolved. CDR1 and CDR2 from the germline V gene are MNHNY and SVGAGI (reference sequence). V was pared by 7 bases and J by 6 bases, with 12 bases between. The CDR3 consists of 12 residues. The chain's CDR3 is CASMPGTAEAFF. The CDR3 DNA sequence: TGTGCCAGCATGCCGGGAACGGCTGAAGCTTTCTTT.

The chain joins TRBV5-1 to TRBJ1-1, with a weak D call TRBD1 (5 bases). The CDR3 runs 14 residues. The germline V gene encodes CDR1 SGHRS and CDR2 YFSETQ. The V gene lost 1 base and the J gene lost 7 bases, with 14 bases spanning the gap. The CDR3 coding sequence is TGCGCCAGCAGCTTGATGGGCGGGGGTGATGAAGCTTTCTTT. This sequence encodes CASSLMGGGDEAFF.

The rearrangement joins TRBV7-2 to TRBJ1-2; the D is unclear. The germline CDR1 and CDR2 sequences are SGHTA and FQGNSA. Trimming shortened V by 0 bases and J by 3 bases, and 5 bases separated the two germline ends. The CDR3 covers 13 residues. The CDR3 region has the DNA TGTGCCAGCAGCTTAGCGGTAGACTATGGCTACACCTTC. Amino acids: CASSLAVDYGYTF.

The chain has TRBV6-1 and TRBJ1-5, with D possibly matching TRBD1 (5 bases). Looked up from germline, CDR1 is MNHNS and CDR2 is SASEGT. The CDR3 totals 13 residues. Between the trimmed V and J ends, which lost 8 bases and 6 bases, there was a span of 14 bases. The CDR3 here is CASLKDSPQPQHF. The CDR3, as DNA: TGTGCCAGCCTCAAAGACAGTCCTCAGCCCCAGCATTTT.

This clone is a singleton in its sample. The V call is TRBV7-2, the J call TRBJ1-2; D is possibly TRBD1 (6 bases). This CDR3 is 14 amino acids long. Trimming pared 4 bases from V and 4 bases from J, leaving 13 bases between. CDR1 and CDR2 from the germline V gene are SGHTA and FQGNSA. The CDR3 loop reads CASSSVAGAYGYTF. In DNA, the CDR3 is TGTGCCAGCAGCTCCGTCGCGGGGGCCTATGGCTACACCTTC.

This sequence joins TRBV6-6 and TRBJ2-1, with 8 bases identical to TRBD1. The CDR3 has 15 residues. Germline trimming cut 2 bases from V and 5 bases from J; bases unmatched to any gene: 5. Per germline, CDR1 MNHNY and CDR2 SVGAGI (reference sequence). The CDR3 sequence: CASSYRGQGNNEQFF. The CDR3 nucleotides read TGTGCCAGCAGTTACCGTGGACAGGGCAACAATGAGCAGTTCTTC.

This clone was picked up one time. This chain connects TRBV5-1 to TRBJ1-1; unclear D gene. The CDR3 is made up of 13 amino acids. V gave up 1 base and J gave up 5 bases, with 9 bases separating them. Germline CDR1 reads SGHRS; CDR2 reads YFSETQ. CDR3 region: CASSLSGFTEAFF. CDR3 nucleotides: TGCGCCAGCAGCTTGTCGGGGTTTACTGAAGCTTTCTTT.

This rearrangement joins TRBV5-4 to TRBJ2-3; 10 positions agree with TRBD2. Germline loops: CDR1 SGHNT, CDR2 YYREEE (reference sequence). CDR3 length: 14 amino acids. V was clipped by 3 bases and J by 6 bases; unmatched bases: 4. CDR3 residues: CASSSSGGADTQYF. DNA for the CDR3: TGTGCCAGCAGCTCCAGCGGGGGGGCGGATACGCAGTATTTT.

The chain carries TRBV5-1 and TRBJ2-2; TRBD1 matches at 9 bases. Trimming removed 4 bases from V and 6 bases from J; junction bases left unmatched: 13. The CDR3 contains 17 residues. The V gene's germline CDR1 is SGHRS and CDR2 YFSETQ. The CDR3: CASSRRTGQGRAGELFF. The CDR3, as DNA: TGCGCCAGCAGCCGTCGTACGGGACAGGGAAGAGCCGGGGAGCTGTTTTTT.

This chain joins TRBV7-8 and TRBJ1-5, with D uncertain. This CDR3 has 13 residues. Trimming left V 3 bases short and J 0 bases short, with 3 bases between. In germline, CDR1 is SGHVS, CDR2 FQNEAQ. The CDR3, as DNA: TGTGCCAGCAGCTTTTATAGCAATCAGCCCCAGCATTTT. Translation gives CASSFYSNQPQHF. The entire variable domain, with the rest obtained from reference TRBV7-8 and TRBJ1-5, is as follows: GAGVSQSPRYKVAKRGQDVALRCDPISGHVSLFWYQQALGQGPEFLTYFQNEAQLDKSGLPSDRFFAERPEGSVSTLKIQRTQQEDSAVYLCASSFYSNQPQHFGDGTRLSIL.

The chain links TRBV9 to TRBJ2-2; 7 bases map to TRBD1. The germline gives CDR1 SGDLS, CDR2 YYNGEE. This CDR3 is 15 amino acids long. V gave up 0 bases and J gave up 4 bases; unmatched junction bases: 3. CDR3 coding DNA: TGTGCCAGCAGCGTAGGGCAGGGGGTCACCGGGGAGCTGTTTTTT. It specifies CASSVGQGVTGELFF.

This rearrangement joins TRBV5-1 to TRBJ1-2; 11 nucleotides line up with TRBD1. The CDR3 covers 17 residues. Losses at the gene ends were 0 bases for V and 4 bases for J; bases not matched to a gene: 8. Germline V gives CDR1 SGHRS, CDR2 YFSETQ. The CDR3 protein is CASSLGWTGGVGYGYTF. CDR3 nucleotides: TGCGCCAGCAGCTTGGGGTGGACAGGGGGCGTAGGCTATGGCTACACCTTC.

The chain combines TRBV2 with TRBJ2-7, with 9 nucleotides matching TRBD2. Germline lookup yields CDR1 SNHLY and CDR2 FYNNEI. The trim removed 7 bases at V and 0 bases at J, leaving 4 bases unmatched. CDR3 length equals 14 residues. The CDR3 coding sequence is TGTGCCAGCAATAGCGGGGGACCCTCCTACGAGCAGTACTTC. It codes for CASNSGGPSYEQYF.